The source of this TCR beta chain is a study of blood T cell repertoires in COVID-19. Study-level background: Some COVID-19 samples were acute and others convalescent; all came from the United States, Italy and Spain. PBMCs, B-cell-depleted T cells, or T cells were the source of the cDNA or gDNA that made up the material.

CDR3 size: 13 residues. Per the germline V gene, CDR1 is SGHRS and CDR2 is YFSETQ. Trimming took 4 bases from V and 4 from J, leaving 11 bases between them. Some clones are missing from TCRdb's copy, which holds only in-frame ones; the method was immunoSEQ multiplex PCR. The repertoire holds approximately 300,000 clones, with roughly 85% as singletons. The chain carries TRBV5-1 and TRBJ1-1; possibly TRBD1 for D (5 bases). The material sequenced was PBMCs or T cells enriched from blood (not recorded which). The receptor was isolated from a woman under 40 who had been exposed to COVID-19. CDR3 region: CASSTTVGTEAFF. The CDR3 region has the DNA TGCGCCAGCAGCACGACAGTCGGCACTGAAGCTTTCTTT. Full variable domain (outside the CDR3, taken from reference TRBV5-1 and TRBJ1-1): KAGVTQTPRYLIKTRGQQVTLSCSPISGHRSVSWYQQTPGQGLQFLFEYFSETQRNKGNFPGRFSGRQFSNSRSEMNVSTLELGDSALYLCASSTTVGTEAFFGQGTRLTVV.